One and the same sample provided the 17 T cell receptor beta chains below, sequenced in a study of blood T cell repertoires in COVID-19. The method was immunoSEQ multiplex PCR; TCRdb's version includes in-frame clones alone and lacks a portion of them. The sample lists approximately 54,000 clones, roughly nine tenths occurring once. The sample taken for sequencing was peripheral blood. These receptor sequences come from a woman aged 40 to 49 with active COVID-19.

This sequence joins TRBV5-1 and TRBJ2-2, with 13 bases identical to TRBD2. The germline gives CDR1 SGHRS, CDR2 YFSETQ. After removal of 1 base from V and 5 bases from J, the junction contained 5 bases not matched to a gene. This CDR3 comprises 17 residues. This chain's CDR3 is CASSLKLAGGTTGELFF. The CDR3 coding sequence is TGCGCCAGCAGCTTGAAACTAGCGGGGGGGACAACCGGGGAGCTGTTTTTT.

V gene TRBV5-1 combines with J gene TRBJ2-2, with D unclear. Germline assignment: CDR1 SGHRS and CDR2 YFSETQ. The CDR3 is 14 amino acids. V shed 0 bases and J shed 4 bases, with 7 bases lying between them. This CDR3 reads CASSLAGSTGELFF. The CDR3 DNA reads TGCGCCAGCAGCTTGGCAGGTAGCACCGGGGAGCTGTTTTTT.

The chain is built from TRBV28 and TRBJ1-5; D is unclear. Trimming took 7 bases from V and 0 from J, leaving 25 bases between them. Germline assignment: CDR1 MDHEN and CDR2 SYDVKM. This CDR3 comprises 19 residues. The CDR3 sequence: CASNPPPLGDVYSNQPQHF. The CDR3 DNA follows: TGTGCCAGCAATCCACCCCCCCTGGGCGACGTTTATAGCAATCAGCCCCAGCATTTT.

The chain joins TRBV24-1 to TRBJ1-6; 9 bases fit TRBD1. V trimming: 4 bases; J trimming: 11 bases; junction bases outside the gene matches: 14. The germline V gene has CDR1 KGHDR and CDR2 SFDVKD. This CDR3 is built from 17 residues. Here the CDR3 DNA reads TGTGCCACCAGTGACCGGGACAGGGTGAAATTCGTGACACCCCTCCACTTT. Translated, it gives CATSDRDRVKFVTPLHF.

The chain employs TRBV19 and TRBJ1-5, with TRBD1 identical over 12 bases. The CDR3 runs to 16 residues. J was trimmed by 6 bases and V by 6 bases; bases with no gene match: 9. Germline values: CDR1 LNHDA, CDR2 SQIVND (reference sequence). The DNA of the CDR3 is TGTGCCAGTAGCGACGCCGGGACAGGGGGCGGTCAGCCCCAGCATTTT. This encodes CASSDAGTGGGQPQHF.

The rearrangement links TRBV7-8 to TRBJ2-2, with 8 bases fitting TRBD2. The CDR3 totals 16 residues. Germline assignment: CDR1 SGHVS and CDR2 FQNEAQ. Unmatched junction bases numbered 5, after V lost 5 bases and J lost 0 bases. CDR3 sequence reads: CASSRSGVANTGELFF. The CDR3, as DNA: TGTGCCAGCAGCCGTAGCGGGGTCGCGAACACCGGGGAGCTGTTTTTT.

This clone was seen a single time. V and J are TRBV5-4 and TRBJ1-2, with a weak D call TRBD1 (6 bases). Per the germline V gene, CDR1 is SGHNT and CDR2 is YYREEE (reference sequence). Trimming removed 1 base from V and 4 bases from J, with 20 bases in between. CDR3 size: 17 residues. This CDR3 is CASSLSSGTAGVYGYTF. The CDR3 region has the DNA TGTGCCAGCAGCTTGTCAAGTGGAACAGCAGGGGTCTATGGCTACACCTTC. Complete variable domain (other parts from reference TRBV5-4 and TRBJ1-2): ETGVTQSPTHLIKTRGQQVTLRCSSQSGHNTVSWYQQALGQGPQFIFQYYREEENGRGNFPPRFSGLQFPNYSSELNVNALELDDSALYLCASSLSSGTAGVYGYTFGSGTRLTVV.

The V and J genes are TRBV5-5 and TRBJ2-2, with TRBD2 matching over 13 bases. V dropped 4 bases and J dropped 6; count of bases not matched to a gene: 3. The V gene's germline CDR1 is SGHKS and CDR2 YYEKEE (reference sequence). This CDR3 contains 15 residues. The CDR3 spells CASSALAGGPGELFF. The DNA for the CDR3 is TGTGCCAGCAGCGCACTAGCGGGGGGGCCCGGGGAGCTGTTTTTT.

This clone showed up just a few times. The V gene is TRBV29-1, the J gene TRBJ2-7, with a weak D call TRBD1 (6 bases). The V end was cut by 0 bases, the J end by 4 bases, with 7 bases between. In germline, CDR1 is SQVTM, CDR2 ANQGSEA. CDR3 length: 12 amino acids. The CDR3 protein is CSVEDGQYEQYF. The DNA for the CDR3 is TGCAGCGTTGAAGATGGACAGTACGAGCAGTACTTC.

This chain links TRBV5-1 with TRBJ1-1, with 7 positions matching TRBD1. With V trimmed by 10 bases and J by 7 bases, 10 bases remained unmatched. Germline V CDR1 and CDR2: SGHRS, YFSETQ. The CDR3 contains 12 residues. CDR3 nucleotide sequence: TGCGCCTCCTCCGGGACAGATTTTGAAGCTTTCTTT. Its protein product is CASSGTDFEAFF.

This rearrangement joins TRBV6-2 or TRBV6-3 to TRBJ2-2; TRBD1 aligns across 9 bases. The V gene end was trimmed by 5 bases and the J gene end by 4 bases; junction bases not matched to a gene: 20. The germline gives CDR1 MNHEY, CDR2 SVGEGT. This CDR3 comprises 20 residues. CDR3 amino acids: CASSQRKQGAPSPGTGELFF. CDR3 DNA: TGTGCCAGCAGTCAGCGAAAACAGGGGGCCCCCTCTCCGGGCACCGGGGAGCTGTTTTTT.

V and J are TRBV10-3 and TRBJ1-6; 9 bases match TRBD1. This CDR3 is built from 16 residues. Germline V gives CDR1 ENHRY, CDR2 SYGVKD. Trimming took 6 bases from V and 2 from J; bases not matched to a gene: 5. CDR3 amino acids: CAISANRGPYNSPLHF. The CDR3, as DNA: TGTGCCATCAGCGCCAACAGGGGGCCCTATAATTCACCCCTCCACTTT.

The CDR3 loop is CASSQWALGSGANVLTF. The CDR3 DNA follows: TGCGCCAGCAGCCAATGGGCGTTGGGCTCTGGGGCCAACGTCCTGACTTTC. The chain uses TRBV4-1 and TRBJ2-6; unclear D gene. V lost 2 bases to trimming and J lost 0 bases, with 11 bases between them. The CDR3 sequence is 17 residues long. Germline V lookup: CDR1 MGHRA, CDR2 YSYEKL.

The chain combines TRBV2 with TRBJ2-3, with D possibly being TRBD2 (6 bases). The CDR3 has 15 amino acids. Germline values: CDR1 SNHLY, CDR2 FYNNEI. The germline V and J ends were trimmed by 0 bases and 3 bases, with 10 bases remaining between them. CDR3 amino acids: CASSEAMGGTDTQYF. The DNA for the CDR3 is TGTGCCAGCAGTGAAGCGATGGGGGGAACAGATACGCAGTATTTT.

This chain links TRBV19 with TRBJ2-7; 8 bases match TRBD2. The CDR3 loop spans 13 amino acids. The V and J ends lost 3 bases and 5 bases, in that order; junction bases with no gene match: 3. The V gene's germline CDR1 is LNHDA and CDR2 SQIVND (reference sequence). The CDR3 protein is CASSIIAGNEQYF. In DNA form, the CDR3 reads TGTGCCAGTAGTATTATAGCGGGGAACGAGCAGTACTTC.

The chain has TRBV3-1 (or the pseudogene TRBV3-2) and TRBJ2-1, with no clear D. V shed 0 bases and J shed 0 bases, with 6 bases lying between them. CDR1 is LGHDT and CDR2 is YNNKEL in the germline V gene (reference sequence). The CDR3 is 15 amino acids. The CDR3 DNA reads TGTGCCAGCAGCCAAGATTACGGCTCCTACAATGAGCAGTTCTTC. It translates to CASSQDYGSYNEQFF.

The chain employs TRBV3-1 (or the pseudogene TRBV3-2) and TRBJ2-1; 9 bases agree with TRBD1. The CDR3 is 15 residues long. Germline assignment: CDR1 LGHDT and CDR2 YNNKEL (reference sequence). J lost 7 bases, V lost 5 bases, and 9 bases had no gene match. The CDR3 coding sequence is TGTGCCAGCAGCGCACGACAGGGGGTGGGAAATGAGCAGTTCTTC. Encoded protein: CASSARQGVGNEQFF.